This TCR beta chain was sequenced during a study of blood T cell repertoires in COVID-19. Germline V gives CDR1 MDHEN, CDR2 SYDVKM. The CDR3 is 12 residues long. Deletions cut 6 bases from V and 6 bases from J, with 8 bases between. In its sample, this clone was seen once. Data came from immunoSEQ multiplex PCR; TCRdb stores just in-frame clones and leaves some out. In the table there are roughly 70,000 clones, 75% to 85% of which are singletons. The sample comprised peripheral blood. This receptor was obtained from a man in his sixties or seventies who had recovered from COVID-19. The chain carries TRBV28 and TRBJ1-4; tentative D call: TRBD1 (5 bases). CDR3 amino acids: CASRETDEKLFF. In DNA, the CDR3 is TGTGCCAGCAGGGAGACAGATGAAAAACTGTTTTTT.